These 26 T cell receptor beta chains were sequenced from one sample in a study of technical replicates of blood from a handful of donors. TCRdb keeps only in-frame clones here, not all; method: immunoSEQ multiplex PCR. The data show about 85,000 clones, around 94% seen once. Sequencing was carried out using T cells isolated from PBMCs. These receptors were collected from a human donor in good health.

The chain has TRBV7-8 and TRBJ1-5, with a tentative D call TRBD1 (6 bases). Germline loops: CDR1 SGHVS, CDR2 FQNEAQ. The CDR3 runs 16 residues. V was pared by 0 bases and J by 7 bases, with 16 bases between. The CDR3 region is CASSLASDSGGQPQHF. The CDR3 DNA sequence: TGTGCCAGCAGCTTAGCTTCGGACAGCGGGGGACAGCCCCAGCATTTT.

The chain joins TRBV29-1 to TRBJ1-5; tentative D call: TRBD1 (5 bases). Germline CDR1 reads SQVTM; CDR2 reads ANQGSEA. The CDR3 is made up of 12 amino acids. V shed 7 bases and J shed 3 bases, with 10 bases lying between them. CDR3 in amino acids: CSAQGSNQPQHF. The CDR3 coding sequence is TGCAGCGCCCAGGGTTCCAATCAGCCCCAGCATTTT.

The V and J genes are TRBV19 and TRBJ2-3; 8 positions agree with TRBD1. The V segment lost 11 bases and the J segment 4 bases; nucleotides outside the gene matches: 11. Germline V gives CDR1 LNHDA, CDR2 SQIVND (reference sequence). The CDR3 length is 14 residues. The CDR3 bases are TGTGCCGGGCGACAGGGGTTAAAACCAGATACGCAGTATTTT. Its translation: CAGRQGLKPDTQYF.

This chain joins TRBV25-1 and TRBJ2-1, with 7 bases that match TRBD1. After removal of 4 bases from V and 0 bases from J, the junction contained 9 bases not matched to a gene. The germline CDR1 and CDR2 sequences are MGHDK and SYGVNS. CDR3 length equals 17 residues. CDR3 bases: TGTGCCAGCAGTGGAAGACCGGGACAGATCTCCTACAATGAGCAGTTCTTC. This encodes CASSGRPGQISYNEQFF.

V and J are TRBV12-5 and TRBJ2-3, with D maybe TRBD1 (6 bases). CDR1 and CDR2 from the germline V gene are LGHNT and FRNRAP. The V and J ends lost 2 bases and 0 bases respectively, with 18 bases between them. The CDR3 has 18 residues. In DNA, the CDR3 is TGTGCTAGTGGTTTGCCCGGCAGGGGAGAGGCTAGCACAGATACGCAGTATTTT. Translating it yields CASGLPGRGEASTDTQYF.

The chain combines TRBV4-2 with TRBJ2-3; maybe TRBD2 (5 bases). CDR1 is LGHNA and CDR2 is YNFKEQ in the germline V gene. The V and J ends lost 0 bases and 4 bases respectively, with 11 bases between them. The CDR3 extends over 15 amino acids. The CDR3 sequence is CASSQDLVGADTQYF. As DNA, the CDR3 is TGTGCCAGCAGCCAAGATTTAGTCGGGGCAGATACGCAGTATTTT.

The rearrangement joins TRBV10-1 to TRBJ2-1; 11 bases match TRBD2. Germline assignment: CDR1 WNHNN and CDR2 SYGVQD (reference sequence). CDR3 length: 15 amino acids. Trimming removed 4 bases from V and 10 bases from J; junction bases left unmatched: 9. Written as DNA, the CDR3 is TGCGCCAGCAGTGTGGCTAGCGGGAGGTTGGAAGAGCAGTTCTTC. Translated, it gives CASSVASGRLEEQFF.

In this sample, this clone turned up once. The chain recombines TRBV19 with TRBJ2-7, with D possibly being TRBD2 (5 bases). Germline CDR1 LNHDA, CDR2 SQIVND (reference sequence). This CDR3 has 15 amino acids. V shed 5 bases and J shed 2 bases, with 16 bases lying between them. The CDR3 protein is CASSPPAGSPYEQYF. CDR3 in DNA: TGTGCCAGTAGTCCCCCGGCTGGGAGCCCCTACGAGCAGTACTTC.

This clone has only a few counts. For the CDR3, the DNA is TGCGCCAGCAGCTGGGGCGGGGAGGGCCGAGAGACCCAGTACTTC. It encodes CASSWGGEGRETQYF. The J gene is TRBJ2-5, the V gene TRBV5-1; 7 bases align to TRBD2. In germline, CDR1 is SGHRS, CDR2 YFSETQ. Trimming at V came to 3 bases and at J to 4 bases, leaving 9 bases not matched to a gene. The CDR3 is 15 amino acids.

The CDR3 DNA is TGCGCCAGCACCGTAGGACTAGCGGCCCCAGATACGCAGTATTTT. It codes for CASTVGLAAPDTQYF. The chain carries TRBV5-1 and TRBJ2-3; 10 nucleotides match TRBD2. The CDR3 spans 15 residues. The germline gives CDR1 SGHRS, CDR2 YFSETQ. The V and J ends lost 6 bases and 4 bases, in that order; junction bases with no gene match: 8.

This clone was counted only a few times. This chain links TRBV15 with TRBJ1-1, with D possibly being TRBD1 (5 bases). V was clipped by 1 base and J by 0 bases, with 15 bases between them. Germline V gene data show CDR1 as LNHNV and CDR2 as YYDKDF (reference sequence). The CDR3 consists of 17 residues. The CDR3 protein is CATSRGDWWGMNTEAFF. DNA for the CDR3: TGTGCCACCAGCAGAGGGGACTGGTGGGGGATGAACACTGAAGCTTTCTTT.

The chain has TRBV6-4 and TRBJ2-1; 13 bases are a match to TRBD2. Losses at the gene ends were 3 bases for V and 7 bases for J; bases not matched to a gene: 3. Looked up from germline, CDR1 is MRHNA and CDR2 is SNTAGT. The CDR3 sequence is 15 residues long. This CDR3 reads CASSETSGRENEQFF. CDR3 sequence (DNA): TGTGCCAGCAGTGAAACTAGCGGGAGGGAAAATGAGCAGTTCTTC.

The chain is built from TRBV6-5 and TRBJ1-2; D is possibly TRBD1 (5 bases). The CDR3 has 14 residues. Germline V gene sequence: CDR1 MNHEY, CDR2 SVGAGI. Trimming stripped 11 bases from V and 4 bases from J, with 20 bases between. The CDR3 loop reads CAARGRGRGYGYTF. As DNA, the CDR3 is TGTGCCGCCCGTGGGAGGGGAAGGGGCTATGGCTACACCTTC.

The CDR3 coding sequence is TGTGCCATAGGGGGACAGGCTAGTCAGCCCCAGCATTTT. Protein sequence: CAIGGQASQPQHF. The chain joins TRBV28 to TRBJ1-5; TRBD1 aligns across 8 bases. Germline assignment: CDR1 MDHEN and CDR2 SYDVKM. With V trimmed by 10 bases and J by 6 bases, 8 bases remained unmatched. This CDR3 has 13 amino acids.

This clone was detected a few times. V usage is TRBV4-1 and J usage is TRBJ1-1; D not certain. Germline CDR1 and CDR2: MGHRA and YSYEKL. This CDR3 contains 16 residues. Between the trimmed V and J ends, which lost 0 bases and 4 bases, there was a span of 15 bases. This CDR3 reads CASSQDRRARSTEAFF. CDR3 in DNA: TGCGCCAGCAGCCAAGATCGGAGGGCCCGGAGCACTGAAGCTTTCTTT.

The chain joins TRBV5-1 to TRBJ1-5; the D gene is possibly TRBD1 (5 bases). CDR1 is SGHRS, CDR2 YFSETQ, per germline. Trimming left V 0 bases short and J 0 bases short, with 10 bases between. The CDR3 runs to 16 residues. CDR3 loop: CASSLEARDSNQPQHF. Here the CDR3 DNA reads TGCGCCAGCAGCTTGGAAGCCAGGGATAGCAATCAGCCCCAGCATTTT.

The chain carries TRBV27 and TRBJ2-7; a possible D gene is TRBD2 (5 bases). With 0 bases removed from V and 3 bases from J, the gap between germline ends came to 9 bases. Germline lookup yields CDR1 MNHEY and CDR2 SMNVEV (reference sequence). This CDR3 has 14 amino acids. CDR3 DNA sequence: TGTGCCAGCAGTTTATCGACGGGGAACTACGAGCAGTACTTC. Amino acid sequence: CASSLSTGNYEQYF.

The genes are TRBV19 and TRBJ1-6; TRBD1 matches at 8 bases. The CDR3 extends over 15 amino acids. CDR1 and CDR2 from the germline V gene are LNHDA and SQIVND (reference sequence). J lost 9 bases, V lost 5 bases, and 9 bases had no gene match. Here the CDR3 reads CASSSWTGRASPLHF. The CDR3 nucleotides are TGTGCCAGTAGTTCTTGGACAGGGAGGGCTTCACCCCTCCACTTT.

The rearrangement joins TRBV5-6 to TRBJ2-7; no reliable D call. V was shortened by 1 base and J by 3 bases, with 5 bases between the two germline ends. The CDR3 contains 12 residues. Germline-derived CDR1 and CDR2 are SGHDT and YYEEEE. CDR3 amino acids: CASSLRLYEQYF. CDR3 DNA sequence: TGTGCCAGCAGCTTGAGACTCTACGAGCAGTACTTC.

The chain is built from TRBV19 and TRBJ2-4; TRBD2 aligns across 10 bases. CDR3 length: 14 residues. Germline V lookup: CDR1 LNHDA, CDR2 SQIVND (reference sequence). The J segment lost 5 bases and the V segment lost 5 bases, leaving 3 bases of the junction unmatched. CDR3 DNA: TGTGCCAGTAGTGTAGGACTAGCGGAAAACATTCAGTACTTC. Its protein product is CASSVGLAENIQYF.

The chain has TRBV6-5 and TRBJ2-5; 7 bases are shared with TRBD2. The ends lost 5 bases at V and 5 bases at J; junction bases unmatched: 11. Per the germline V gene, CDR1 is MNHEY and CDR2 is SVGAGI. CDR3 length equals 15 residues. The CDR3 protein is CASSPTSAWGETQYF. The DNA for the CDR3 is TGTGCCAGCAGTCCTACTAGCGCCTGGGGGGAGACCCAGTACTTC.

The chain carries TRBV9 and TRBJ2-1; D gene unclear. Per germline, CDR1 SGDLS and CDR2 YYNGEE. V was trimmed by 2 bases and J by 4 bases, leaving 13 bases between them. The CDR3 has 15 amino acids. CDR3 residues: CASSVSSVSYNEQFF. In DNA form, the CDR3 reads TGTGCCAGCAGCGTCTCCAGTGTTTCATACAATGAGCAGTTCTTC. Combining the CDR3 with reference TRBV9 and TRBJ2-1 gives the whole variable domain DSGVTQTPKHLITATGQRVTLRCSPRSGDLSVYWYQQSLDQGLQFLIQYYNGEERAKGNILERFSAQQFPDLHSELNLSSLELGDSALYFCASSVSSVSYNEQFFGPGTRLTVL.

V gene TRBV4-1 combines with J gene TRBJ2-5; D not certain. V dropped 1 base and J dropped 2 bases, with 5 bases sitting between them. CDR1 MGHRA and CDR2 YSYEKL come from the germline V gene. This CDR3 comprises 13 residues. The CDR3 sequence is CASSQVGQETQYF. The CDR3 region has the DNA TGCGCCAGCAGCCAAGTCGGGCAAGAGACCCAGTACTTC.

The V and J genes are TRBV5-1 and TRBJ2-3; 8 bases line up with TRBD2. In germline, CDR1 is SGHRS, CDR2 YFSETQ. CDR3 size: 16 residues. V was clipped by 0 bases and J by 1 base; unmatched bases: 4. CDR3 region: CASSLAGTSGTDTQYF. In DNA, the CDR3 is TGCGCCAGCAGCTTGGCCGGGACTAGTGGCACAGATACGCAGTATTTT. Supplemented by reference TRBV5-1 and TRBJ2-3, the full variable domain reads KAGVTQTPRYLIKTRGQQVTLSCSPISGHRSVSWYQQTPGQGLQFLFEYFSETQRNKGNFPGRFSGRQFSNSRSEMNVSTLELGDSALYLCASSLAGTSGTDTQYFGPGTRLTVL.

The chain links TRBV7-9 to TRBJ1-4, with D maybe TRBD1 (5 bases). CDR3 length: 17 residues. The V gene's germline CDR1 is SEHNR and CDR2 FQNEAQ (reference sequence). V lost 1 base, J lost 5 bases, and 17 bases lay in between. CDR3 in DNA: TGTGCCAGCAGCTTAGGATCTGGGGCTACGGAAAATGAAAAACTGTTTTTT. It is translated as CASSLGSGATENEKLFF.

The V gene is TRBV19, the J gene TRBJ2-7; TRBD1 matches 9 bases. The V gene end was trimmed by 3 bases and the J gene end by 5 bases; junction bases not matched to a gene: 5. Germline CDR1 reads LNHDA; CDR2 reads SQIVND (reference sequence). This CDR3 is 14 amino acids long. The CDR3 nucleotides are TGTGCCAGTAGTATGACAGGGGGGATTAACGAGCAGTACTTC. Amino acids: CASSMTGGINEQYF.